The present TCR beta chain was sequenced within a study of shared clonotypes between healthy human individuals. Findings of the study overall: On the whole, naive subsets had larger estimated richness than memory subsets had.

As defined, naive CD8 cells were CD45RO-negative and positively selected for CCR7, with terminally differentiated effector memory CD45RA+ cells excluded. TCRdb's table, derived via immunoSEQ multiplex PCR, lists solely in-frame clones and lacks some. The table shows fewer than 700,000 clones, with 85% to 95% occurring only once. CDR1 and CDR2 from the germline V gene are SGHAT and FQDESV (reference sequence). The CDR3 totals 13 residues. Trimming pared 2 bases from V and 8 bases from J, leaving 9 bases between. A note on this clone: The antigen is not known.

J is TRBJ1-4 and V is TRBV11-1; D remains ambiguous. The sequence came from a woman aged 25 to 45 in good health. Sequenced material: naive CD8+ T cells sorted from blood. This chain's CDR3 is CASSLRFREKLFF. Here the CDR3 DNA reads TGTGCCAGCAGCTTACGATTTCGAGAAAAACTGTTTTTT.